The 21 T cell receptor beta chains reported below all come from one sample, sequenced in a study of OX40 agonist ivuxolimab in advanced cancers. Repertoires were generated with immunoSEQ multiplex PCR, while TCRdb's copy carries only in-frame clones and drops some. The sample gives 86,000 or so clones, approximately 90% of which show up once; roughly 2.8% is in the top ten. This specimen consisted of CD4+ or CD8+ T cells sorted from blood, obtained in a trial of the OX40 agonist ivuxolimab. These TCRs come from an adult with an advanced solid tumor such as melanoma, head and neck, liver or kidney cancer.

The genes are TRBV27 and TRBJ2-3, with D possibly matching TRBD2 (5 bases). V was trimmed by 6 bases and J by 4 bases, leaving 14 bases between them. Germline V gene sequence: CDR1 MNHEY, CDR2 SMNVEV (reference sequence). The CDR3 is made up of 14 amino acids. CDR3: CASSRLASPDTQYF. In DNA form, the CDR3 reads TGTGCCAGCAGCCGCCTAGCCTCTCCAGATACGCAGTATTTT.

The chain has TRBV11-2 and TRBJ2-1, with no clear D. Germline CDR1 SGHAT, CDR2 FQNNGV. Trimming left V 4 bases short and J 8 bases short, with 6 bases between. The CDR3 is 11 amino acids. The CDR3, as DNA: TGTGCCAGCAGCTCCTCTGATGAGCAGTTCTTC. This encodes CASSSSDEQFF.

The chain has TRBV5-1 and TRBJ1-5; D is undetermined. V lost 0 bases and J 0 bases, leaving 7 bases between the germline ends. This CDR3 comprises 15 residues. CDR1 and CDR2 from the germline V gene are SGHRS and YFSETQ. CDR3 bases: TGCGCCAGCAGCTTGGACGGTGATAGCAATCAGCCCCAGCATTTT. Amino acid sequence: CASSLDGDSNQPQHF.

The V and J genes are TRBV6-1 and TRBJ2-1; D is unresolved. Germline V gives CDR1 MNHNS, CDR2 SASEGT. V lost 0 bases and J 7 bases, leaving 13 bases between the germline ends. The CDR3 length is 15 residues. In DNA, the CDR3 is TGTGCCAGCAGTGAAGCGCCCGGCGATTGGAATGAGCAGTTCTTC. Its protein product is CASSEAPGDWNEQFF.

V usage is TRBV7-9 and J usage is TRBJ2-2; D is perhaps TRBD2 (6 bases). Trimming removed 5 bases at V and 4 bases at J, with 14 bases between. CDR3 length: 15 residues. Germline V gene data show CDR1 as SEHNR and CDR2 as FQNEAQ (reference sequence). The chain's CDR3 is CASSPPEGLTGELFF. DNA of the CDR3: TGTGCCAGCAGCCCTCCGGAGGGACTCACCGGGGAGCTGTTTTTT.

V is TRBV5-1 and J is TRBJ2-2; the D is unclear. Germline V CDR1 and CDR2: SGHRS, YFSETQ. Trimming took 1 base from V and 5 from J, leaving 18 bases between them. The CDR3 loop spans 17 amino acids. The CDR3 reads CASSLRFAIIVTGELFF. CDR3 in DNA: TGCGCCAGCAGCTTGAGATTTGCTATCATTGTAACCGGGGAGCTGTTTTTT.

V gene TRBV5-5 combines with J gene TRBJ1-1; no clear D gene. This CDR3 contains 11 residues. Germline V gene lookup returns CDR1 SGHKS and CDR2 YYEKEE (reference sequence). Trimming removed 3 bases at V and 3 bases at J, with 3 bases between. CDR3 loop: CASSSDTEAFF. As DNA, the CDR3 is TGTGCCAGCAGCTCGGACACTGAAGCTTTCTTT.

The chain uses TRBV5-1 and TRBJ2-3; unclear D gene. V gave up 2 bases and J gave up 2 bases, with 3 bases separating them. The CDR3 contains 12 residues. Per germline, CDR1 SGHRS and CDR2 YFSETQ. This CDR3 is CASSFTTDTQYF. CDR3 nucleotides: TGCGCCAGCAGCTTCACCACAGATACGCAGTATTTT.

This chain connects TRBV4-2 to TRBJ1-2; 12 nucleotides match TRBD1. This CDR3 has 16 amino acids. J gave up 8 bases and V 0 bases, and 7 bases lay outside the gene matches. Germline lookup yields CDR1 LGHNA and CDR2 YNFKEQ. This chain's CDR3 is CASSQEGDRGRRGYTF. Here the CDR3 DNA reads TGTGCCAGCAGCCAAGAGGGGGACAGGGGGCGCCGAGGCTACACCTTC.

The chain links TRBV11-2 to TRBJ2-1; D gene ambiguous. V gave up 2 bases and J gave up 5 bases, with 1 base separating them. CDR3 length: 11 amino acids. Germline V gene sequence: CDR1 SGHAT, CDR2 FQNNGV. The CDR3 region is CASSLHNEQFF. The CDR3 nucleotides read TGTGCCAGCAGCTTACACAATGAGCAGTTCTTC.

The V gene is TRBV28, the J gene TRBJ2-7; D is unresolved. V lost 3 bases and J 5 bases, leaving 5 bases between the germline ends. The CDR3 runs 11 residues. CDR1 MDHEN and CDR2 SYDVKM come from the germline V gene. CDR3 protein: CASSFSHEQYF. CDR3 DNA: TGTGCCAGCAGTTTCAGCCACGAGCAGTACTTC. The full variable domain, rest sourced from reference TRBV28 and TRBJ2-7, is DVKVTQSSRYLVKRTGEKVFLECVQDMDHENMFWYRQDPGLGLRLIYFSYDVKMKEKGDIPEGYSVSREKKERFSLILESASTNQTSMYLCASSFSHEQYFGPGTRLTVT.

V usage is TRBV6-1 and J usage is TRBJ2-7; 8 positions agree with TRBD2. This CDR3 is built from 15 residues. Germline V gives CDR1 MNHNS, CDR2 SASEGT. V dropped 4 bases and J dropped 4; count of bases not matched to a gene: 9. The CDR3 spells CASSVLPGGVYEQYF. The CDR3 DNA reads as TGTGCCAGCAGTGTCCTCCCGGGGGGGGTGTACGAGCAGTACTTC.

V gene TRBV6-1 combines with J gene TRBJ2-7; D might be TRBD2 (5 bases). Germline V gives CDR1 MNHNS, CDR2 SASEGT. There are 13 residues in the CDR3. The V end lost 6 bases, the J end lost 3 bases, and 12 bases lay between the germline ends. The CDR3 region is CASRRAPFYEQYF. As DNA, the CDR3 is TGTGCCAGCAGGCGGGCCCCCTTCTACGAGCAGTACTTC.

The V and J genes are TRBV5-1 and TRBJ1-6, with no clear D. Germline CDR1 is SGHRS and CDR2 is YFSETQ. The length of the CDR3 is 17 residues. V was trimmed by 4 bases and J by 0 bases, leaving 14 bases between them. CDR3 sequence: CASSLTPQSSYNSPLHF. CDR3 nucleotides: TGCGCCAGCAGCCTTACGCCCCAAAGCTCCTATAATTCACCCCTCCACTTT.

V usage is TRBV5-1 and J usage is TRBJ1-5, with D unclear. CDR1 SGHRS and CDR2 YFSETQ come from the germline V gene. The CDR3 consists of 13 residues. V lost 2 bases to trimming and J lost 4 bases, with 7 bases between them. The DNA for the CDR3 is TGCGCCAGCAGCTTCTCCCCGAATCAGCCCCAGCATTTT. Amino acid sequence: CASSFSPNQPQHF.

The chain links TRBV7-2 to TRBJ2-7; 14 nucleotides agree with TRBD2. CDR1 SGHTA and CDR2 FQGNSA come from the germline V gene. J gave up 7 bases and V 5 bases, and 7 bases lay outside the gene matches. The CDR3 totals 15 residues. This chain's CDR3 is CASSGLAGGPGEQYF. CDR3 sequence (DNA): TGTGCCAGCAGCGGACTAGCGGGAGGTCCGGGAGAGCAGTACTTC. Drawing the rest from reference TRBV7-2 and TRBJ2-7, the complete variable domain is GAGVSQSPSNKVTEKGKDVELRCDPISGHTALYWYRQSLGQGLEFLIYFQGNSAPDKSGLPSDRFSAERTGGSVSTLTIQRTQQEDSAVYLCASSGLAGGPGEQYFGPGTRLTVT.

The rearrangement joins TRBV10-2 to TRBJ1-5, with D maybe TRBD1 (5 bases). CDR1 and CDR2 from the germline V gene are WSHSY and SAAADI. This CDR3 comprises 13 residues. V gave up 5 bases and J gave up 7 bases, with 12 bases separating them. DNA of the CDR3: TGCGCCAGCAGTCCGGGGGAGGGGCAGCCCCAGCATTTT. Its translation: CASSPGEGQPQHF.

This chain joins TRBV25-1 and TRBJ1-3; D unclear. With 2 bases removed from V and 3 bases from J, the gap between germline ends came to 8 bases. The CDR3 spans 14 residues. Germline lookup yields CDR1 MGHDK and CDR2 SYGVNS. The CDR3 nucleotides are TGTGCCAGCAGTGAACAGGTCTATGGAAACACCATATATTTT. Its translation: CASSEQVYGNTIYF.

The chain joins TRBV4-2 to TRBJ2-7, with D hard to call. V was cut by 5 bases and J by 4 bases, with 27 bases left in between. Germline V lookup: CDR1 LGHNA, CDR2 YNFKEQ. The CDR3 loop spans 18 amino acids. The CDR3 bases are TGTGCCAGCAGCTTGTATGGAACGACGGGCAGAGACCTTTACGAGCAGTACTTC. Its translation: CASSLYGTTGRDLYEQYF.

The DNA of the CDR3 is TGTGCCAGCCGTTTGGGCGGTCGCACTGAAGCTTTCTTT. It is translated as CASRLGGRTEAFF. V usage is TRBV6-5 and J usage is TRBJ1-1; no firm D call. V was trimmed by 8 bases and J by 4 bases, leaving 14 bases between them. This CDR3 contains 13 residues. Germline-derived CDR1 and CDR2 are MNHEY and SVGAGI.

This rearrangement joins TRBV5-8 to TRBJ2-5, with 13 bases that match TRBD2. The length of the CDR3 is 16 residues. J gave up 1 base and V 0 bases, and 0 bases lay outside the gene matches. The germline V gene encodes CDR1 SGHTS and CDR2 YDEGEE. CDR3 sequence reads: CASSLGTSGGQETQYF. The CDR3 DNA reads as TGTGCCAGCAGCTTGGGGACTAGCGGGGGCCAAGAGACCCAGTACTTC.